This TCR beta chain derives from a study of blood T cell repertoires in COVID-19. The wider study: Sample material is recorded as cDNA or gDNA derived from T cells, B-cell-depleted T cells, or PBMCs.

Methods used by the authors: Reference gene primer amplification in the assay estimated nucleated cell counts. The method was immunoSEQ multiplex PCR; TCRdb's version includes in-frame clones alone and lacks a portion of them. V and J calls and clone size are those listed in that table; D and trimming were worked out from the DNA. The table shows 150,000 to 200,000 clones, with about 79% occurring only once. Sequenced material: peripheral blood. The clonotype originates from a woman in her 70s with acute or convalescent COVID-19.

The CDR3 loop reads CASSYQAGEPDTQYF. The CDR3 region has the DNA TGTGCCAGCAGTTACCAAGCGGGAGAACCAGATACGCAGTATTTT. The chain is built from TRBV6-5 and TRBJ2-3; 8 bases match TRBD2. The germline V gene has CDR1 MNHEY and CDR2 SVGAGI. The V and J ends lost 2 bases and 4 bases, in that order; junction bases with no gene match: 5. The CDR3 covers 15 residues.